The rows below give T cell receptor beta chains drawn from one sample of a study of cytomegalovirus exposure and HLA in healthy donors. TCRdb's table, derived via immunoSEQ multiplex PCR, lists solely in-frame clones and lacks some. The sample holds 95,000 to 150,000 clones, 65% to 85% seen once. Material for sequencing was PBMCs. The source of these receptors is a man between 50 and 59 years old in good health and CMV-seronegative. Both conserved end residues are part of each CDR3. The D gene is left open where the match is weak. The listing skips clone size in some rows; elsewhere it reads once, few, many or a size class.

j_call: TRBJ1-1
v_call: TRBV19
d_call: TRBD1
clone_size: .
cdr3_nt: TGTGCCAGTAGTAGAGACAGGGGTGGGAACACTGAAGCTTTCTTT
cdr3_aa: CASSRDRGGNTEAFF

j_call: TRBJ2-3
v_call: TRBV7-3
d_call: TRBD2
clone_size: .
cdr3_nt: TGTGCCAGCAGCGACGGACTAGCGGGGGGTGGAGATACGCAGTATTTT
cdr3_aa: CASSDGLAGGGDTQYF

j_call: TRBJ2-7
v_call: TRBV4-1
d_call: .
clone_size: .
cdr3_nt: TGCGCCAGCAGCCAATTGGAGAGTAAATCCGAGCAGTACTTC
cdr3_aa: CASSQLESKSEQYF

j_call: TRBJ1-1
v_call: TRBV18
d_call: TRBD1
clone_size: .
cdr3_nt: TGTGCCAGCTCACCGGGCGACAGGGGGGTTGAAGCTTTCTTT
cdr3_aa: CASSPGDRGVEAFF

j_call: TRBJ2-7
v_call: TRBV6-5
d_call: TRBD1
clone_size: .
cdr3_nt: TGTGCCAGCAGTGGGGGACAGGGCCGCGAGCAGTACTTC
cdr3_aa: CASSGGQGREQYF

j_call: TRBJ1-1
v_call: TRBV11-2
d_call: .
clone_size: .
cdr3_nt: TGTGCCAGCAGCTTGGGAGTTGAAGCTTTCTTT
cdr3_aa: CASSLGVEAFF

j_call: TRBJ1-4
v_call: TRBV27
d_call: .
clone_size: .
cdr3_nt: TGTGCCAGCAGTTTATCGAAAGGCGGGGATTATGAAAAACTGTTTTTT
cdr3_aa: CASSLSKGGDYEKLFF

j_call: TRBJ2-7
v_call: TRBV23-1
d_call: TRBD1
clone_size: .
cdr3_nt: TGCGCCAGCAGTCAAATAAAAGGACAGGCCACCTACGAGCAGTACTTC
cdr3_aa: CASSQIKGQATYEQYF

j_call: TRBJ1-2
v_call: TRBV5-4
d_call: .
clone_size: .
cdr3_nt: TGTGCCAGCAGCCTGGAAGGGGATGGCTACACCTTC
cdr3_aa: CASSLEGDGYTF

j_call: TRBJ2-7
v_call: TRBV19
d_call: .
clone_size: .
cdr3_nt: TGTGCCAGTAGTATAGCAGGGCCCTACGAGCAGTACTTC
cdr3_aa: CASSIAGPYEQYF

j_call: TRBJ2-5
v_call: TRBV18
d_call: .
clone_size: .
cdr3_nt: TGTGCCAGCTCACCTTCGCTAAATACCGCGGAGACCCAGTACTTC
cdr3_aa: CASSPSLNTAETQYF

j_call: TRBJ1-5
v_call: TRBV11-3
d_call: TRBD1
clone_size: .
cdr3_nt: TGTGCCAGCAGCCTTCAAGGGGGCCCTCCGGGGCCCCAGCATTTT
cdr3_aa: CASSLQGGPPGPQHF

j_call: TRBJ1-2
v_call: TRBV5-5
d_call: .
clone_size: .
cdr3_nt: TGTGCCAGCAGCTCCCGGGGAGGGAGGAGCTATGGCTACACCTTC
cdr3_aa: CASSSRGGRSYGYTF

j_call: TRBJ2-1
v_call: TRBV6-5
d_call: TRBD2
clone_size: .
cdr3_nt: TGTGCCAGCAGTTACGATACAGGCGGGAGCGGGGAGCAGTTCTTC
cdr3_aa: CASSYDTGGSGEQFF

j_call: TRBJ2-3
v_call: TRBV5-6
d_call: .
clone_size: .
cdr3_nt: TGTGCCAGCAGCTTGGTCCAGGGGTACACAGATACGCAGTATTTT
cdr3_aa: CASSLVQGYTDTQYF

j_call: TRBJ2-5
v_call: TRBV6-6
d_call: .
clone_size: .
cdr3_nt: TGTGCCAGCAACCGAGGAGGAGTCGAGACCCAGTACTTC
cdr3_aa: CASNRGGVETQYF

j_call: TRBJ1-2
v_call: TRBV7-6
d_call: .
clone_size: .
cdr3_nt: TGTGCCAGCAGTCTTGGGGGGGACTATGGCTACACCTTC
cdr3_aa: CASSLGGDYGYTF

j_call: TRBJ1-5
v_call: TRBV6-5
d_call: .
clone_size: .
cdr3_nt: TGTGCCAGCAGTTACCCTACGCGAGCCTACAATCAGCCCCAGCATTTT
cdr3_aa: CASSYPTRAYNQPQHF

j_call: TRBJ2-6
v_call: TRBV5-6
d_call: .
clone_size: once
cdr3_nt: TGTGCCAGCAGCCCTCCCGTCTCTGGGGCCAACGTCCTGACTTTC
cdr3_aa: CASSPPVSGANVLTF

j_call: TRBJ2-3
v_call: TRBV7-3
d_call: TRBD2
clone_size: few
cdr3_nt: TGTGCCAGCAGCCGACTAGCGACTAGCACAGATACGCAGTATTTT
cdr3_aa: CASSRLATSTDTQYF

j_call: TRBJ1-2
v_call: TRBV9
d_call: TRBD1
clone_size: once
cdr3_nt: TGTGCCAGCAGCGAACTAACCGGGACAGGTACTGGCTACACCTTC
cdr3_aa: CASSELTGTGTGYTF

j_call: TRBJ1-4
v_call: TRBV28
d_call: .
clone_size: .
cdr3_nt: TGTGCCAGCAGTCGGGTCGGGGCGGGGGAGGAAAAACTGTTTTTT
cdr3_aa: CASSRVGAGEEKLFF

j_call: TRBJ1-5
v_call: TRBV6-5
d_call: .
clone_size: .
cdr3_nt: TGTGCCAGCAGTTCTAATACGATCAATCAGCCCCAGCATTTT
cdr3_aa: CASSSNTINQPQHF

j_call: TRBJ1-1
v_call: TRBV5-4
d_call: TRBD1
clone_size: few
cdr3_nt: TGTGCCAGCAGCAGCGGACAGGGAAGCATGAACACTGAAGCTTTCTTT
cdr3_aa: CASSSGQGSMNTEAFF

j_call: TRBJ2-2
v_call: TRBV11-2
d_call: .
clone_size: once
cdr3_nt: TGTGCCAGCAGCTTAGATAGAGGGCCCGGGGAGCTGTTTTTT
cdr3_aa: CASSLDRGPGELFF

j_call: TRBJ2-1
v_call: TRBV19
d_call: TRBD2
clone_size: once
cdr3_nt: TGTGCCAGTAGTATGGGTCTAGCGGGGGTGGGTGAGCAGTTCTTC
cdr3_aa: CASSMGLAGVGEQFF

j_call: TRBJ2-1
v_call: TRBV19
d_call: .
clone_size: .
cdr3_nt: TGTGCCAGTAGTATGGCGCGGAGCTCCTACAATGAGCAGTTCTTC
cdr3_aa: CASSMARSSYNEQFF

j_call: TRBJ2-7
v_call: TRBV9
d_call: TRBD1
clone_size: .
cdr3_nt: TGTGCCAGCAGCCCCCGACAGGGAGTCTACGAGCAGTACTTC
cdr3_aa: CASSPRQGVYEQYF

j_call: TRBJ2-7
v_call: TRBV4-2
d_call: TRBD2
clone_size: .
cdr3_nt: TGTGCCAGCAGCCAACCTTTAGCGGGGGGGTACTACGAGCAGTACTTC
cdr3_aa: CASSQPLAGGYYEQYF

j_call: TRBJ1-1
v_call: TRBV11-1
d_call: .
clone_size: once
cdr3_nt: TGTGCCAGCAGCCCGTGGGAGGGGGTGAAATCTGAAGCTTTCTTT
cdr3_aa: CASSPWEGVKSEAFF

j_call: TRBJ2-6
v_call: TRBV5-1
d_call: .
clone_size: .
cdr3_nt: TGCGCCAGCAGCTTGGAACCGACAGGTTTCTCTGGGGCCAACGTCCTGACTTTC
cdr3_aa: CASSLEPTGFSGANVLTF

j_call: TRBJ2-3
v_call: TRBV2
d_call: .
clone_size: .
cdr3_nt: TGTGCCAGCACCGACTTCTTCACAGATACGCAGTATTTT
cdr3_aa: CASTDFFTDTQYF

j_call: TRBJ2-1
v_call: TRBV7-7
d_call: TRBD1
clone_size: .
cdr3_nt: TGTGCCAGCAGCTTGGCGACAGGGGGCTATGAGCAGTTCTTC
cdr3_aa: CASSLATGGYEQFF

j_call: TRBJ1-1
v_call: TRBV28
d_call: .
clone_size: .
cdr3_nt: TGTGCCAGCAGTTTCTCAAACAGCGGCACTGAAGCTTTCTTT
cdr3_aa: CASSFSNSGTEAFF

j_call: TRBJ2-1
v_call: TRBV7-8
d_call: .
clone_size: .
cdr3_nt: TGTGCCAGCAGCTTAGGACTCTTCAATGAGCAGTTCTTC
cdr3_aa: CASSLGLFNEQFF

j_call: TRBJ2-2
v_call: TRBV19
d_call: TRBD1
clone_size: .
cdr3_nt: TGTGCCAGTAGTAAGACAGGGGGCAGGGACACCGGGGAGCTGTTTTTT
cdr3_aa: CASSKTGGRDTGELFF

j_call: TRBJ2-1
v_call: TRBV9
d_call: TRBD2
clone_size: .
cdr3_nt: TGTGCCAGCAGCGTAATAGCGGGGGGCTACAATGAGCAGTTCTTC
cdr3_aa: CASSVIAGGYNEQFF

j_call: TRBJ2-1
v_call: TRBV4-3
d_call: .
clone_size: .
cdr3_nt: TGCGCCAGCAGCCAAGATGGAAGGAGTGAGCAGTTCTTC
cdr3_aa: CASSQDGRSEQFF

j_call: TRBJ2-1
v_call: TRBV4-1
d_call: TRBD2
clone_size: .
cdr3_nt: TGCGCCAGCAGCCAAGATCCTAGCGGGGGGGCAAATGAGCAGTTCTTC
cdr3_aa: CASSQDPSGGANEQFF

j_call: TRBJ2-7
v_call: TRBV9
d_call: .
clone_size: .
cdr3_nt: TGTGCCAGCAGCCCCACGCCCAGCGGCGAGCAGTACTTC
cdr3_aa: CASSPTPSGEQYF

j_call: TRBJ2-5
v_call: TRBV7-3
d_call: .
clone_size: .
cdr3_nt: TGTGCCAGCAGCTTAGACTATAAAGAGACCCAGTACTTC
cdr3_aa: CASSLDYKETQYF

j_call: TRBJ2-3
v_call: TRBV21-1
d_call: .
clone_size: .
cdr3_nt: TGTGCCAGCAGCAAAAGACAGGGGCCTCACACAGATACGCAGTATTTT
cdr3_aa: CASSKRQGPHTDTQYF

j_call: TRBJ1-5
v_call: TRBV7-9
d_call: TRBD1
clone_size: few
cdr3_nt: TGTGCCAGCAGCTTAGCTTCAATAGGGGGCGACGGTCAGCCCCAGCATTTT
cdr3_aa: CASSLASIGGDGQPQHF

j_call: TRBJ2-3
v_call: TRBV30
d_call: TRBD1
clone_size: .
cdr3_nt: TGTGCCTGGAGGGCGGGAGACAGGGGGTATTCCCCTAGCACAGATACGCAGTATTTT
cdr3_aa: CAWRAGDRGYSPSTDTQYF

j_call: TRBJ1-1
v_call: TRBV18
d_call: TRBD1
clone_size: .
cdr3_nt: TGTGCCAGCTCACCGAGGCGACAGGGGGCGCGGGAGAAGGATGAAGCTTTCTTT
cdr3_aa: CASSPRRQGAREKDEAFF

j_call: TRBJ2-7
v_call: TRBV6-1
d_call: TRBD2
clone_size: .
cdr3_nt: TGTGCCAGCAGTGAAGCGCTAGCGGGAGGGCAAAACGAGCAGTACTTC
cdr3_aa: CASSEALAGGQNEQYF